This is a list of T cell receptor beta chains from one sample in a study of OX40 agonist ivuxolimab in advanced cancers. Data came from immunoSEQ multiplex PCR; TCRdb stores just in-frame clones and leaves some out. This table holds under 50,000 clones, 80% to 90% found once. Sequenced here: CD4+ or CD8+ T cells sorted from blood, sampled in a trial of the OX40 agonist ivuxolimab. The receptors originated from an adult with an advanced solid tumor such as melanoma, head and neck, liver or kidney cancer. CDR3s include the opening cysteine and the closing phenylalanine or tryptophan. The D gene is left open where the match is weak. The size field is filled for only some rows; it gives once, few, many or a size class.

size: -; J: TRBJ1-1; V: TRBV19; D: -; DNA: TGTGCCAGTAGTAACTCAGGGCGTAGGACTGAAGCTTTCTTT; CDR3: CASSNSGRRTEAFF
size: few; J: TRBJ1-2; V: TRBV4-2; D: -; DNA: TGTGCCAGCAGCCAAGGACTAGGCCGCACCGGTGGCTACACCTTC; CDR3: CASSQGLGRTGGYTF
size: -; J: TRBJ2-3; V: TRBV6-1; D: -; DNA: TGTGCCAGCAGGGTAACGGCTTCAGATACGCAGTATTTT; CDR3: CASRVTASDTQYF
size: -; J: TRBJ2-5; V: TRBV7-9; D: -; DNA: TGTGCCAGCAGCTTAAGCACAGGAGAGACCCAGTACTTC; CDR3: CASSLSTGETQYF
size: -; J: TRBJ2-7; V: TRBV6-6; D: TRBD1; DNA: TGTGCCAGCAGATCAGGACAGGGTTTCTCCTACGAGCAGTACTTC; CDR3: CASRSGQGFSYEQYF
size: -; J: TRBJ1-4; V: TRBV28; D: -; DNA: TGTGCCAGCAGTGGGAGTCAGGACCATGAAAAACTGTTTTTT; CDR3: CASSGSQDHEKLFF
size: -; J: TRBJ1-5; V: TRBV18; D: -; DNA: TGTGCCAGCTCACTGGAGGGGTTCACGAGCAATCAGCCCCAGCATTTT; CDR3: CASSLEGFTSNQPQHF
size: -; J: TRBJ2-3; V: TRBV5-6; D: TRBD2; DNA: TGTGCCAGCAGCTTGTATGGCACCGGGGGGACAGATACGCAGTATTTT; CDR3: CASSLYGTGGTDTQYF
size: -; J: TRBJ1-4; V: TRBV28; D: -; DNA: TGTGCCAGCAGTTTGCTACAGGGAAATGAAAAACTGTTTTTT; CDR3: CASSLLQGNEKLFF
size: once; J: TRBJ2-1; V: TRBV6-6; D: TRBD2; DNA: TGTGCCAGCAGTCCTACCCCGGGGCCGGGGGGCAATGAGCAGTTCTTC; CDR3: CASSPTPGPGGNEQFF
size: -; J: TRBJ1-1; V: TRBV28; D: -; DNA: TGTGCCAGCAGTTGGGGGTCTGAAGCTTTCTTT; CDR3: CASSWGSEAFF
size: -; J: TRBJ2-7; V: TRBV2; D: TRBD1; DNA: TGTGCCAGCAGAGGGACAGAATTCTCCTACGAGCAGTACTTC; CDR3: CASRGTEFSYEQYF
size: -; J: TRBJ2-7; V: TRBV6-4; D: -; DNA: TGTGCCAGCATTCGAGGGGAGCAGTACTTC; CDR3: CASIRGEQYF
size: -; J: TRBJ2-5; V: TRBV10-1; D: -; DNA: TGCGCCAGCAGTAGGTTCCGTGGGGAGACCCAGTACTTC; CDR3: CASSRFRGETQYF
size: few; J: TRBJ1-2; V: TRBV6-6; D: TRBD1; DNA: TGTGCCAGCAGACGACAGGGCCTCGGTGGCTACACCTTC; CDR3: CASRRQGLGGYTF
size: -; J: TRBJ1-4; V: TRBV18; D: TRBD1; DNA: TGTGCCAGCTCACCTCCTCCGGGACAGGGTCATGAAAAACTGTTTTTT; CDR3: CASSPPPGQGHEKLFF
size: -; J: TRBJ1-5; V: TRBV14; D: -; DNA: TGTGCCAGCAGCCAAGTGGCACAGCCCCAGCATTTT; CDR3: CASSQVAQPQHF
size: -; J: TRBJ1-5; V: TRBV5-8; D: TRBD1; DNA: TGTGCCAGCACCCCTGGTAGAGGGGGCCGTGCCTTGGCCCAGCATTTT; CDR3: CASTPGRGGRALAQHF
size: once; J: TRBJ1-2; V: TRBV5-1; D: -; DNA: TGCGCCAGCAGCCTTGAAACAACGTCCTATGGCTACACCTTC; CDR3: CASSLETTSYGYTF
size: few; J: TRBJ1-2; V: TRBV27; D: -; DNA: TGTGCCAGCAGTTCACAGGGTTGGGCTGGCTACACCTTC; CDR3: CASSSQGWAGYTF
size: -; J: TRBJ1-3; V: TRBV6-6; D: TRBD1; DNA: TGTGCCAGCAGTTACACTGACAGGGGGAAAGGAAACACCATATATTTT; CDR3: CASSYTDRGKGNTIYF
size: -; J: TRBJ1-2; V: TRBV5-6; D: -; DNA: TGTGCCAGCAGCTTAAGATCAGGGGCTTCATATGGCTACACCTTC; CDR3: CASSLRSGASYGYTF
size: -; J: TRBJ1-5; V: TRBV27; D: TRBD1; DNA: TGTGCCAGCAGTAAACAGGGGGCGGGGCAGCCCCAGCATTTT; CDR3: CASSKQGAGQPQHF
size: -; J: TRBJ1-3; V: TRBV28; D: -; DNA: TGTGCCAGCAACACACCTGGAAACACCATATATTTT; CDR3: CASNTPGNTIYF
size: -; J: TRBJ2-1; V: TRBV5-1; D: TRBD1; DNA: TGCGCCACCAGGGACCTCCCGGGACAGGGTGAGGGGGAGCAGTTCTTC; CDR3: CATRDLPGQGEGEQFF
size: -; J: TRBJ1-5; V: TRBV6-6; D: -; DNA: TGTGCCAGCAGTTACTTCCCGCGCAGGGTGGATCAGCCCCAGCATTTT; CDR3: CASSYFPRRVDQPQHF
size: -; J: TRBJ2-7; V: TRBV13; D: -; DNA: TGTGCCAGCAGGACGGAAGGTCCCTACGAGCAGTACTTC; CDR3: CASRTEGPYEQYF
size: few; J: TRBJ1-1; V: TRBV19; D: -; DNA: TGTGCCAGTACCCAAACCTTAACAGGAAGTGAAGCTTTCTTT; CDR3: CASTQTLTGSEAFF
size: -; J: TRBJ2-5; V: TRBV11-2; D: TRBD2; DNA: TGTGCCAGCAGCTTAGGCAGCGGGGAGGGGACCCAGTACTTC; CDR3: CASSLGSGEGTQYF
size: -; J: TRBJ2-5; V: TRBV18; D: -; DNA: TGTGCCAGCTCACCAGTGGAGGCGGCGTGGGACCAAGAGACCCAGTACTTC; CDR3: CASSPVEAAWDQETQYF
size: -; J: TRBJ1-1; V: TRBV19; D: TRBD1; DNA: TGTGCCAGTAGGAAGGACAGGGCCCACCTCGCTGAAGCTTTCTTT; CDR3: CASRKDRAHLAEAFF
size: -; J: TRBJ2-1; V: TRBV9; D: TRBD1; DNA: TGTGCCAGCAGCGGACAGGGGGCTGGCTACAATGAGCAGTTCTTC; CDR3: CASSGQGAGYNEQFF
size: -; J: TRBJ2-1; V: TRBV29-1; D: -; DNA: TGCAGCGTTGAGTCGGCAGGGGATCACAATGAGCAGTTCTTC; CDR3: CSVESAGDHNEQFF
size: few; J: TRBJ1-1; V: TRBV18; D: -; DNA: TGTGCCAGCTCACCATCCCGGGGGAACACTGAAGCTTTCTTT; CDR3: CASSPSRGNTEAFF
size: once; J: TRBJ2-2; V: TRBV15; D: -; DNA: TGTGCCACCAGCAGACAGGGGATAGACACCGGGGAGCTGTTTTTT; CDR3: CATSRQGIDTGELFF
size: -; J: TRBJ2-5; V: TRBV11-1; D: -; DNA: TGTGCCAGCAGCTCTAGTTTCCAAGAGACCCAGTACTTC; CDR3: CASSSSFQETQYF
size: -; J: TRBJ2-2; V: TRBV7-9; D: -; DNA: TGTGCCAGCAGCTCCGTACAGCCCGGGGAGCTGTTTTTT; CDR3: CASSSVQPGELFF
size: -; J: TRBJ1-6; V: TRBV6-6; D: TRBD1; DNA: TGTGCCAGCAGTTCGACAGGGGCTAATTCACCCCTCCACTTT; CDR3: CASSSTGANSPLHF
size: -; J: TRBJ2-7; V: TRBV14; D: -; DNA: TGTGCCAGCAGCCAAGATGCGGTAGCCAGCCTCTACGAGCAGTACTTC; CDR3: CASSQDAVASLYEQYF
size: -; J: TRBJ1-1; V: TRBV7-9; D: -; DNA: TGTGCCAGCAGCTTAGCCTGGGAGAACACTGAAGCTTTCTTT; CDR3: CASSLAWENTEAFF
size: -; J: TRBJ2-2; V: TRBV19; D: -; DNA: TGTGCCAGTAGGGACACGAACACCGGGGAGCTGTTTTTT; CDR3: CASRDTNTGELFF